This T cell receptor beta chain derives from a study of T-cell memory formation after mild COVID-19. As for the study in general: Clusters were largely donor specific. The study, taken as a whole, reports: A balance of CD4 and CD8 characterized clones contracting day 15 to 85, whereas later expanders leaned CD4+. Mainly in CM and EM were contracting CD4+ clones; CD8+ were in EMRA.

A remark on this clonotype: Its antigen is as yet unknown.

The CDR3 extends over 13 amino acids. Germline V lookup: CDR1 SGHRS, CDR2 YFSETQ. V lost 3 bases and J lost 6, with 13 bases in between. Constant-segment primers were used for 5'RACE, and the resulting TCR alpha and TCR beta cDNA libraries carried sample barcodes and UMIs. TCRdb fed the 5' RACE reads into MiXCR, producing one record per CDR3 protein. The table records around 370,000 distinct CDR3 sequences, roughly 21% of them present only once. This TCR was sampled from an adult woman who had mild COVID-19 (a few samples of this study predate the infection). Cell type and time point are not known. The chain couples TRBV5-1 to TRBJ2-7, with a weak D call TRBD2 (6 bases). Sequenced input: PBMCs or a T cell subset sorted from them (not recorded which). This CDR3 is CASSSGSGSEQYF. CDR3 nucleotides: TGCGCCAGCAGCTCCGGGAGTGGTTCCGAGCAGTACTTC.